Shown below are 32 T cell receptor beta chains from a single sample sequenced in a study of T and B cells in COVID-19 patients. Each TRB amplification used roughly 220-550 ng of genomic DNA from blood. TRB rearrangements were amplified by multiplex PCR with BIOMED2 TRB-A/B primers. One entry per CDR3 protein results from TCRdb running MiXCR on the multiplex PCR reads. Of about 8,400 distinct CDR3 sequences in the sample, roughly 25% were seen once. Material: blood. The receptors shown here come from a human donor who had recovered from COVID-19.

By its share, this clonotype is medium-sized. The V and J genes are TRBV6-5 and TRBJ1-6; tentatively, D is TRBD1 (6 bases). From germline, CDR1 is MNHEY and CDR2 SVGAGI. Trimming cost V 8 bases and J 5 bases, with 10 bases left between them. CDR3 length: 13 residues. The CDR3 DNA sequence: TGTGCCAGCGGGGGCCTGAATAATTCACCCCTCCACTTT. Translation gives CASGGLNNSPLHF.

This clonotype has only a few counts. The rearrangement uses TRBV20-1 and TRBJ2-7, with 7 bases matching TRBD1. Germline lookup yields CDR1 DFQATT and CDR2 SNEGSKA (reference sequence). This CDR3 comprises 14 residues. Trimming removed 6 bases from V and 2 bases from J; junction bases left unmatched: 10. The CDR3, as DNA: TGCAGTGCGGACCGGACAGGTATTCCCTACGAGCAGTACTTC. It encodes CSADRTGIPYEQYF.

By share, this clonotype counts as medium-sized. Here the CDR3 DNA reads TGTGCCAGCAGTTACTCGACCTTTGGTTCACCCCTCCACTTT. Translation gives CASSYSTFGSPLHF. The J gene is TRBJ1-6, the V gene TRBV6-2 or TRBV6-3; unclear D gene. The V end lost 0 bases, the J end lost 9 bases, and 9 bases lay between the germline ends. The CDR3 has 14 amino acids. The germline V gene has CDR1 MNHEY and CDR2 SVGEGT.

V usage is TRBV18 and J usage is TRBJ1-1, with a tentative D call TRBD1 (6 bases). The CDR3 loop spans 15 amino acids. V lost 3 bases, J lost 0 bases, and 11 bases lay in between. From germline, CDR1 is KGHSH and CDR2 LQKENI. The CDR3 sequence is CASSPPTGMNTEAFF. The CDR3 coding sequence is TGTGCCAGCTCACCTCCGACAGGCATGAACACTGAAGCTTTCTTT.

This clonotype showed up just a few times. The chain recombines TRBV5-6 with TRBJ1-2, with 9 bases lining up with TRBD1. Germline V lookup: CDR1 SGHDT, CDR2 YYEEEE. This CDR3 region has 13 residues. V was pared by 5 bases and J by 5 bases, with 4 bases of the junction left unmatched. The CDR3: CASSSTGGYGYTF. The CDR3 region has the DNA TGTGCCAGCAGTTCGACAGGGGGATATGGCTACACCTTC.

This clonotype has a count of ten or more. The rearrangement joins TRBV6-2 or TRBV6-3 to TRBJ2-7; TRBD2 aligns across 9 bases. CDR3 length equals 14 residues. Germline CDR1 MNHEY, CDR2 SVGEGT. Trimming cost V 2 bases and J 7 bases; bases outside gene matches: 6. The CDR3, as DNA: TGTGCCAGCAGTTACAGCGGGGGGCTACAGGAGCAGTACTTC. As protein: CASSYSGGLQEQYF.

There are a few counts of this clonotype. The chain joins TRBV6-1 to TRBJ1-4; D is possibly TRBD1 (5 bases). Germline V gene data show CDR1 as MNHNS and CDR2 as SASEGT. This CDR3 has 14 amino acids. V was cut by 6 bases and J by 8 bases, with 16 bases left in between. The CDR3 coding sequence is TGTGCCAGCAGACCCGGGACTGGGCAGGAAAAACTGTTTTTT. Translated: CASRPGTGQEKLFF.

By sample share, this clonotype is medium-sized (0.01 to 0.1%). The chain employs TRBV6-6 and TRBJ2-1, with D uncertain. The CDR3 sequence is 16 residues long. Germline V CDR1 and CDR2: MNHNY, SVGAGI (reference sequence). Deletions cut 2 bases from V and 3 bases from J, with 14 bases between. The CDR3 sequence is CASSYRVVVVYNEQFF. CDR3 sequence (DNA): TGTGCCAGCAGTTACCGGGTAGTCGTCGTCTACAATGAGCAGTTCTTC.

With regard to this clonotype: A much larger clone lies a single base off, so this may be a read error. The V call is TRBV7-6, the J call TRBJ1-5, with 7 bases aligning to TRBD1. The CDR3 runs 16 residues. Germline CDR1 SGHVS, CDR2 FNYEAQ. The CDR3 spells CASSVGTADSNQPHHF. The CDR3 nucleotides read TGTGCCAGCAGCGTTGGGACAGCGGATAGCAATCAGCCCCATCATTTT.

Regarding this clonotype: A read error may account for a junction end that differs from germline. CDR3 sequence: CAGSHGLLGGRGNSPLHF. CDR3 nucleotides: TGTGCCGGCAGTCACGGGTTGTTGGGGGGGCGCGGAAATTCACCCCTCCACTTT. This chain links TRBV6-5 with TRBJ1-6; possible D gene TRBD1, 6 bases. Germline assignment: CDR1 MNHEY and CDR2 SVGAGI. This CDR3 is built from 18 residues.

V usage is TRBV18 and J usage is TRBJ1-1, with 7 bases lining up with TRBD1. The CDR3 has 14 residues. In germline, CDR1 is KGHSH, CDR2 LQKENI. Unmatched junction bases numbered 6, after V lost 6 bases and J lost 2 bases. The CDR3 region has the DNA TGTGCCAGCTCTCAAGGGACAGCAAACACTGAAGCTTTCTTT. Protein: CASSQGTANTEAFF.

This clonotype has just a few counts. The chain uses TRBV6-6 and TRBJ1-1; tentatively, D is TRBD1 (5 bases). The ends were cut back, 3 bases at V and 11 bases at J, with 16 bases in the middle. Germline V gives CDR1 MNHNY, CDR2 SVGAGI (reference sequence). The CDR3 runs to 13 residues. The CDR3 spells CASSYMAEGYAFF. CDR3 bases: TGTGCCAGCAGTTATATGGCCGAGGGGTATGCTTTCTTT.

This CDR3 reads CASSGQGGYGYTF. CDR3 sequence (DNA): TGTGCCAGCAGTGGGCAGGGGGGCTATGGCTACACCTTC. The chain employs TRBV2 and TRBJ1-2; TRBD1 matches 7 bases. Germline-derived CDR1 and CDR2 are SNHLY and FYNNEI. The CDR3 spans 13 residues. J was trimmed by 4 bases and V by 4 bases; bases with no gene match: 3.

This clonotype has a handful of counts. V usage is TRBV4-2 and J usage is TRBJ2-3; 10 nucleotides match TRBD1. Trimming took 3 bases from V and 2 from J; bases not matched to a gene: 5. The CDR3 totals 16 residues. The germline V gene encodes CDR1 LGHNA and CDR2 YNFKEQ. In DNA form, the CDR3 reads TGTGCCAGCAGCCAGAGACAGGGGGCCTACACAGATACGCAGTATTTT. It encodes CASSQRQGAYTDTQYF.

The V call is TRBV7-9, the J call TRBJ2-4, with D hard to call. V lost 1 base and J lost 9, with 10 bases in between. The CDR3 runs 13 residues. The germline gives CDR1 SEHNR, CDR2 FQNEAQ (reference sequence). CDR3 loop: CASSLDPRSIQYF. CDR3 bases: TGTGCCAGCAGCTTAGATCCCAGAAGCATTCAGTACTTC.

In this sample, this clonotype turned up many times. V is TRBV6-2 or TRBV6-3 and J is TRBJ2-5; tentatively, D is TRBD2 (6 bases). The CDR3 runs to 13 residues. Germline V gene sequence: CDR1 MNHEY, CDR2 SVGEGT. V dropped 2 bases and J dropped 7 bases, with 11 bases sitting between them. This CDR3 reads CASSYMGLGTQYF. CDR3 nucleotides: TGTGCCAGCAGTTACATGGGACTGGGGACCCAGTACTTC.

There are a few counts of this clonotype. V usage is TRBV7-9 and J usage is TRBJ2-7; D gene unclear. The CDR3 consists of 15 residues. CDR1 SEHNR and CDR2 FQNEAQ come from the germline V gene (reference sequence). V was clipped by 0 bases and J by 3 bases, with 12 bases between them. The CDR3 loop reads CASSLALAEFYEQYF. Written as DNA, the CDR3 is TGTGCCAGCAGCTTAGCGCTTGCAGAATTCTACGAGCAGTACTTC.

Within the sample, this clonotype is large. This rearrangement joins TRBV6-5 to TRBJ1-2, with a weak D call TRBD1 (5 bases). The CDR3 totals 16 residues. Germline V CDR1 and CDR2: MNHEY, SVGAGI. Deletions cut 0 bases from V and 4 bases from J, with 15 bases between. The CDR3 nucleotides are TGTGCCAGCAGTTACTCAACGGGGGTCGGAAGCTATGGCTACACCTTC. Amino acids: CASSYSTGVGSYGYTF.

The J gene is TRBJ2-3, the V gene TRBV4-3, with D perhaps given as TRBD1 or TRBD2 (6 bases each). The CDR3 totals 15 residues. The V end was cut by 0 bases, the J end by 4 bases, with 11 bases between. The germline CDR1 and CDR2 sequences are LGHNA and YSLEER. CDR3 amino acids: CASSQDNRGPDTQYF. CDR3 sequence (DNA): TGCGCCAGCAGCCAAGATAATCGGGGGCCAGATACGCAGTATTTT.

V gene TRBV19 combines with J gene TRBJ2-3; no firm D call. CDR1 is LNHDA and CDR2 is SQIVND in the germline V gene (reference sequence). The CDR3 loop spans 14 amino acids. The germline V and J ends were trimmed by 7 bases and 4 bases, with 15 bases remaining between them. The CDR3 loop is CASTPDAWADTQYF. CDR3 DNA sequence: TGTGCCAGTACCCCGGACGCGTGGGCAGATACGCAGTATTTT.

This clonotype came up many times. The chain uses TRBV5-3 and TRBJ1-4; D remains ambiguous. TRBV5-3 is an ORF; its function is uncertain. Deletions cut 9 bases from V and 5 bases from J, with 11 bases between. The length of the CDR3 is 12 residues. The chain's CDR3 is CATFVQNEKLFF. The CDR3 DNA is TGTGCCACATTCGTCCAAAATGAAAAACTGTTTTTT.

The rearrangement uses TRBV29-1 and TRBJ2-7; TRBD2 aligns across 11 bases. CDR1 is SQVTM and CDR2 is ANQGSEA in the germline V gene. With 4 bases clipped from V and 7 bases from J, the junction kept 9 bases outside the gene matches. The CDR3 has 14 residues. CDR3 loop: CSVAVAGGTGEQYF. Here the CDR3 DNA reads TGCAGCGTTGCGGTAGCGGGAGGGACAGGGGAGCAGTACTTC.

The rearrangement joins TRBV28 to TRBJ1-2; no definite D call. The CDR3 loop spans 12 amino acids. Deletions cut 3 bases from V and 7 bases from J, with 9 bases between. From germline, CDR1 is MDHEN and CDR2 SYDVKM. CDR3 loop: CASSFNLAGYTF. CDR3 DNA sequence: TGTGCCAGCAGTTTCAACCTTGCTGGCTACACCTTC.

This clonotype was observed once. The DNA of the CDR3 is TGCAGTGCTAGGCGGGGACTAGCGGGAGAGTTCGACGAGCAGTACTTC. Translating it yields CSARRGLAGEFDEQYF. The rearrangement uses TRBV20-1 and TRBJ2-7; 14 nucleotides align to TRBD2. Trimming cost V 3 bases and J 5 bases; bases outside gene matches: 9. Germline V CDR1 and CDR2: DFQATT, SNEGSKA (reference sequence). The CDR3 spans 16 residues.

On this clonotype: A much larger clone is a single base away; this may be a read error. Here the CDR3 reads CASSLGQGEYYQQYF. For the CDR3, the DNA is TGTGCCAGCAGCCTTGGACAGGGGGAGTACTACCAGCAGTACTTC. The rearrangement joins TRBV13 to TRBJ2-7; 10 bases match TRBD1. Germline V lookup: CDR1 PRHDT, CDR2 FYEKMQ (reference sequence). The CDR3 sequence is 15 residues long.

CDR3 amino acids: CASSLAGVGAIGTGELFF. CDR3 DNA: TGCGCCAGCAGCTTGGCCGGGGTGGGGGCGATCGGGACCGGGGAGCTGTTTTTT. This sequence joins TRBV5-1 and TRBJ2-2; perhaps TRBD1 as D (6 bases). Germline CDR1 SGHRS, CDR2 YFSETQ. The CDR3 totals 18 residues. Trimming pared 0 bases from V and 5 bases from J, leaving 20 bases between.

As for this clonotype: Since a much larger clone is just one base distant, this may be a read error. V and J are TRBV27 and TRBJ2-1, with 7 bases identical to TRBD2. Trimming cost V 11 bases and J 4 bases; bases outside gene matches: 11. The CDR3 extends over 14 amino acids. CDR1 is MNHEY and CDR2 is SMNVEV in the germline V gene (reference sequence). The chain's CDR3 is CAAGRAKGYNEQFF. The CDR3, as DNA: TGTGCCGCGGGGAGGGCTAAAGGTTACAATGAGCAGTTCTTC.

The rearrangement joins TRBV6-4 to TRBJ1-1; D is ambiguous. Per the germline V gene, CDR1 is MRHNA and CDR2 is SNTAGT. Trimming pared 4 bases from V and 3 bases from J, leaving 9 bases between. The CDR3 sequence is 13 residues long. CDR3 nucleotides: TGTGCCAGCAGTGTACGGGGTGACACTGAAGCTTTCTTT. This sequence encodes CASSVRGDTEAFF.

To note about this clonotype: A read error is possible here, since a much larger clone lies one base away. The chain uses TRBV6-5 and TRBJ1-1; unclear D gene. Germline V gene sequence: CDR1 MNHEY, CDR2 SVGAGI. Deletions cut 5 bases from V and 2 bases from J, with 9 bases between. The CDR3 consists of 13 residues. The CDR3 sequence is CASSLNTNTEAFF. The CDR3 region has the DNA TGTGCCAGCAGTCTTAACACTAACACTGAAGCTTTCTTT.

The V and J genes are TRBV20-1 and TRBJ2-2, with unresolved D. The length of the CDR3 is 14 residues. Germline V CDR1 and CDR2: DFQATT, SNEGSKA (reference sequence). V lost 1 base and J 4 bases, leaving 10 bases between the germline ends. In DNA form, the CDR3 reads TGCAGTGCTAGAGGGGTGCCCGGCACCGGGGAGCTGTTTTTT. Its translation is CSARGVPGTGELFF.

The sample holds many counts of this clonotype. The chain uses TRBV6-5 and TRBJ1-1; 8 bases are shared with TRBD1. V shed 8 bases and J 0 bases; nucleotides not matched to a gene: 8. The germline CDR1 and CDR2 sequences are MNHEY and SVGAGI. This CDR3 has 15 amino acids. CDR3 coding DNA: TGTGCCAGCGGTGATTTGACAGGGGTGAACACTGAAGCTTTCTTT. Its protein is CASGDLTGVNTEAFF.

This clonotype appeared many times. The chain joins TRBV27 to TRBJ1-1; D unresolved. The germline V and J ends were trimmed by 2 bases and 5 bases, with 12 bases remaining between them. Germline V gene lookup returns CDR1 MNHEY and CDR2 SMNVEV (reference sequence). The CDR3 covers 14 residues. CDR3 sequence (DNA): TGTGCCAGCAGTTTAGGGGTAAGGGAAACTGAAGCTTTCTTT. Translation gives CASSLGVRETEAFF.